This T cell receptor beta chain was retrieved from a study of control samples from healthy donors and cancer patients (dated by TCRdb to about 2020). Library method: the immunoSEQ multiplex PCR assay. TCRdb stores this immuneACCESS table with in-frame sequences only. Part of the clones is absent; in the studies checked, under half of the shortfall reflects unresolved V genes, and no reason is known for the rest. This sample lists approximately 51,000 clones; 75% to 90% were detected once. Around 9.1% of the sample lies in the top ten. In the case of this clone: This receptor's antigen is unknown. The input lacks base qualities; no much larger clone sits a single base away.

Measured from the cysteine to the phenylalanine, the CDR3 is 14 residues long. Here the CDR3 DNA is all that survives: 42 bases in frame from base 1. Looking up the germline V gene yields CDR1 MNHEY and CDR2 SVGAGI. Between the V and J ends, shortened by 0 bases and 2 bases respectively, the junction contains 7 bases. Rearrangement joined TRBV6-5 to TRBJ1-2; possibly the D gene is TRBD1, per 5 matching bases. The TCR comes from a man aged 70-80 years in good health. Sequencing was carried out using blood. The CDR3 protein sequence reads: CASSYSWGNYGYTF. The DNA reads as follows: TGTGCCAGCAGTTACTCGTGGGGGAACTATGGCTACACCTTC.